These 9 T cell receptor beta chains share one sample of origin, sequenced in a study of blood T cells in healthy people across ages. With a J-beta primer mix and a sample-barcoded 5' primer, a second PCR ran about 6 to 11 cycles. TCRdb used MiXCR to reprocess the 5' RACE reads, holding one entry per CDR3 protein. This table has 1.5 million to 1.9 million distinct CDR3 sequences, 35% to 45% appearing once. The material sequenced was blood. These receptors originate from a woman aged 18 to 35 in good health.

The chain has TRBV11-2 and TRBJ2-5; D perhaps matches TRBD2 (5 bases). The CDR3 extends over 16 amino acids. Trimming stripped 2 bases from V and 4 bases from J, with 17 bases between. Germline V gene sequence: CDR1 SGHAT, CDR2 FQNNGV. The CDR3 region is CASSLSPGRRGETQYF. The CDR3 bases are TGTGCCAGCAGCTTAAGTCCGGGCCGACGGGGAGAGACCCAGTACTTC.

The V and J genes are TRBV20-1 and TRBJ2-3; 8 bases are a match to TRBD2. Germline loops: CDR1 DFQATT, CDR2 SNEGSKA (reference sequence). The CDR3 has 13 amino acids. CDR3 residues: CSPRTSRGDTQYF. The CDR3 DNA reads TGCAGCCCGCGGACTAGCCGGGGAGATACGCAGTATTTT.

This chain connects TRBV28 to TRBJ1-3; D possibly corresponds to TRBD1 (5 bases). CDR3 length: 15 residues. V was pared by 6 bases and J by 0 bases, with 12 bases between. Per the germline V gene, CDR1 is MDHEN and CDR2 is SYDVKM. Written as DNA, the CDR3 is TGTGCCAGCAGAGGAGGGGTGGACTCTGGAAACACCATATATTTT. Translated: CASRGGVDSGNTIYF.

This clonotype has more than one count but fewer than ten. The rearrangement joins TRBV7-2 to TRBJ2-1; D not certain. This CDR3 comprises 15 residues. Germline loops: CDR1 SGHTA, CDR2 FQGNSA. V lost 7 bases to trimming and J lost 4 bases, with 17 bases between them. The CDR3 here is CASTKERQTYNEQFF. The CDR3 DNA follows: TGTGCCAGCACCAAAGAGAGGCAAACATACAATGAGCAGTTCTTC.

This clonotype was counted only a few times. The chain carries TRBV7-9 and TRBJ1-2, with 7 bases matching TRBD1. V trimming: 0 bases; J trimming: 4 bases; junction bases outside the gene matches: 5. The CDR3 is 15 residues long. Germline V gene lookup returns CDR1 SEHNR and CDR2 FQNEAQ (reference sequence). The DNA for the CDR3 is TGTGCCAGCAGCTTAGCTCCGACAGGGCTCTATGGCTACACCTTC. Its protein product is CASSLAPTGLYGYTF.

The J gene is TRBJ1-2, the V gene TRBV20-1; 9 nucleotides agree with TRBD1. The CDR3 sequence is 13 residues long. The germline V gene has CDR1 DFQATT and CDR2 SNEGSKA (reference sequence). J gave up 3 bases and V 5 bases, and 4 bases lay outside the gene matches. The CDR3 region is CSAYRTGDYGYTF. The CDR3 DNA follows: TGCAGTGCTTACCGGACAGGGGACTATGGCTACACCTTC.

This clonotype was counted only a few times. The CDR3 DNA follows: TGCAGTGCTAGAGGGGCTTGGTTGGGCACAGATACGCAGTATTTT. Translated, it gives CSARGAWLGTDTQYF. This chain links TRBV20-1 with TRBJ2-3, with no clear D. The V gene lost 1 base and the J gene lost 1 base, with 12 bases spanning the gap. The CDR3 sequence is 15 residues long. Germline assignment: CDR1 DFQATT and CDR2 SNEGSKA (reference sequence).

This clonotype was counted only a few times. Written as DNA, the CDR3 is TGCGCCAGCAGCCAAGATCTTTTTCCGGTTACCTACGAGCAGTACTTC. This gives the protein CASSQDLFPVTYEQYF. J is TRBJ2-5 and V is TRBV4-1; D gene uncertain. The DNA end lines up better with TRBJ2-7; the J call may be wrong. CDR3 length: 16 amino acids. CDR1 is MGHRA, CDR2 YSYEKL, per germline.

The chain couples TRBV9 to TRBJ1-2; D may be TRBD1 (5 bases). The germline gives CDR1 SGDLS, CDR2 YYNGEE. Trimming left V 0 bases short and J 1 base short, with 13 bases between. This CDR3 spans 16 amino acids. CDR3 region: CASSVAGQGSNYGYTF. CDR3 bases: TGTGCCAGCAGCGTAGCGGGGCAGGGTAGTAACTATGGCTACACCTTC.